A selection of T cell receptor beta chains follows, all from one sample in a study of cytomegalovirus exposure and HLA in healthy donors. Profiled with immunoSEQ multiplex PCR; TCRdb holds only in-frame clones, not every one. Here the sample spans approximately 70,000 clones, roughly 79% being singletons. The sequencing input was PBMCs. These receptor sequences come from a man aged 45-65 years in good health and CMV-seronegative. Each CDR3 is given with its conserved first and last residue. D genes are given only for firm matches. The listing skips clone size in some rows; elsewhere it reads once, few, many or a size class.

j_gene: TRBJ1-2; v_gene: TRBV7-6; d_gene: TRBD1; abundance: NA; CDR3aa: CASSLGGQGPSLYGYTF; CDR3nt: TGTGCCAGCAGCTTAGGGGGACAGGGGCCCTCCCTCTATGGCTACACCTTC
j_gene: TRBJ2-2; v_gene: TRBV2; d_gene: NA; abundance: NA; CDR3aa: CASSGQLANTGELFF; CDR3nt: TGTGCCAGCAGCGGACAGTTGGCGAACACCGGGGAGCTGTTTTTT
j_gene: TRBJ1-5; v_gene: TRBV2; d_gene: NA; abundance: NA; CDR3aa: CASSVRAGNQPQHF; CDR3nt: TGTGCCAGCAGTGTTCGGGCAGGGAATCAGCCCCAGCATTTT
j_gene: TRBJ1-4; v_gene: TRBV30; d_gene: TRBD1; abundance: NA; CDR3aa: CAWSAGQGSTNEKLFF; CDR3nt: TGTGCCTGGAGTGCCGGACAGGGGAGCACTAATGAAAAACTGTTTTTT
j_gene: TRBJ1-1; v_gene: TRBV7-2; d_gene: NA; abundance: few; CDR3aa: CASRTDRWQAFF; CDR3nt: TGTGCCAGCAGAACCGACAGGTGGCAAGCTTTCTTT
j_gene: TRBJ1-5; v_gene: TRBV4-3; d_gene: NA; abundance: NA; CDR3aa: CASSQDRGSNQPQHF; CDR3nt: TGCGCCAGCAGCCAAGACCGGGGGTCTAATCAGCCCCAGCATTTT
j_gene: TRBJ2-6; v_gene: TRBV29-1; d_gene: TRBD1; abundance: NA; CDR3aa: CSVTGAGANVLTF; CDR3nt: TGCAGCGTCACAGGGGCTGGGGCCAACGTCCTGACTTTC
j_gene: TRBJ2-7; v_gene: TRBV30; d_gene: TRBD1; abundance: NA; CDR3aa: CAWETGAASYEQYF; CDR3nt: TGTGCCTGGGAAACAGGGGCAGCCTCCTACGAGCAGTACTTC
j_gene: TRBJ1-4; v_gene: TRBV29-1; d_gene: TRBD1; abundance: NA; CDR3aa: CSVPGQDNEKLFF; CDR3nt: TGCAGCGTTCCGGGACAGGATAATGAAAAACTGTTTTTT
j_gene: TRBJ1-2; v_gene: TRBV7-9; d_gene: NA; abundance: NA; CDR3aa: CASSSGATGSYYGYTF; CDR3nt: TGTGCCAGCAGCTCAGGGGCTACGGGAAGCTACTATGGCTACACCTTC
j_gene: TRBJ2-3; v_gene: TRBV7-2; d_gene: NA; abundance: NA; CDR3aa: CASSPRGFADTQYF; CDR3nt: TGTGCCAGCAGCCCTCGGGGTTTTGCAGATACGCAGTATTTT
j_gene: TRBJ1-3; v_gene: TRBV2; d_gene: TRBD1; abundance: few; CDR3aa: CASRATGVVNTIYF; CDR3nt: TGTGCCAGCAGGGCGACAGGGGTCGTAAACACCATATATTTT
j_gene: TRBJ1-1; v_gene: TRBV5-6; d_gene: TRBD1; abundance: few; CDR3aa: CASSAQGAQTEAFF; CDR3nt: TGTGCCAGCAGCGCACAGGGGGCGCAGACTGAAGCTTTCTTT